This T cell receptor beta chain stems from a study of OX40 agonist ivuxolimab in advanced cancers. Study results and caveats: The investigators did not determine what antigen specificity the expanded peripheral T cells had.

In the case of this clone: Its target is unknown.

Trimming at V came to 6 bases and at J to 6 bases, leaving 4 bases not matched to a gene. The CDR3 contains 13 residues. Germline V gives CDR1 MDHEN, CDR2 SYDVKM. Generated by immunoSEQ multiplex PCR, the TCRdb table keeps only in-frame clones and is missing some. Of around 90,000 clones in the sample, more than 70% were seen once. The sample consisted of CD4+ or CD8+ T cells sorted from blood, taken in a trial of the OX40 agonist ivuxolimab. The V call is TRBV28, the J call TRBJ1-2, with TRBD1 identical over 10 bases. The receptor's source is an adult with an advanced solid tumor such as melanoma, head and neck, liver or kidney cancer. The DNA of the CDR3 is TGTGCCAGCAGAGGGACAGGGGAGGATGGCTACACCTTC. Translating it yields CASRGTGEDGYTF.